The 8 T cell receptor beta chains below all came from one sample that was sequenced in a study of shared clonotypes between healthy human individuals. TCRdb's table, derived via immunoSEQ multiplex PCR, lists solely in-frame clones and lacks some. The sample yields roughly 530,000 clones, 90% to 96% seen once. Sequencing was carried out using naive CD4+ T cells sorted from blood. Specified subset: CD45RA+ positively selected. The receptors shown here come from a woman between 25 and 40 years old in good health.

As to this clone: At one end, the junction sequence differs from germline, possibly due to a read error. The chain employs TRBV7-9 and TRBJ2-5; D might be TRBD1 or TRBD2, each matching 6 bases. The CDR3 sequence is 14 residues long. Per the germline V gene, CDR1 is SEHNR and CDR2 is FQNEAQ (reference sequence). The CDR3 nucleotides are TGTGCCAGCACCTTATCCGGGGGCGGAGAGACCCAGTACTTC. Translating gives CASTLSGGGETQYF.

The CDR3 DNA follows: TGTGCCAGCACCCTTGCCGGGACAGGGGTCACCGGGGAGCTGTTTTTT. As protein: CASTLAGTGVTGELFF. The V gene is TRBV7-9, the J gene TRBJ2-2, with 10 bases fitting TRBD1. Losses at the gene ends were 7 bases for V and 4 bases for J; bases not matched to a gene: 9. This CDR3 region has 16 residues. Germline V gives CDR1 SEHNR, CDR2 FQNEAQ (reference sequence).

The rearrangement uses TRBV6-1 and TRBJ1-2; D may be TRBD1 (6 bases). Germline V gives CDR1 MNHNS, CDR2 SASEGT. The CDR3 covers 15 residues. V was clipped by 0 bases and J by 8 bases, with 16 bases between them. CDR3 sequence: CASSEAGGETGGYTF. CDR3 DNA: TGTGCCAGCAGTGAAGCGGGGGGTGAGACAGGAGGCTACACCTTC.

Here the CDR3 reads CASSLSRDRGSPLRSLPYEQYF. The CDR3 DNA sequence: TGTGCCAGCAGCTTATCTCGGGACAGGGGTTCGCCCCTTAGGAGCCTACCCTACGAGCAGTACTTC. This sequence joins TRBV7-8 and TRBJ2-7; 10 positions agree with TRBD1. This CDR3 has 22 amino acids. The germline V gene has CDR1 SGHVS and CDR2 FQNEAQ. Trimming cost V 2 bases and J 2 bases; bases outside gene matches: 24. The variable domain in full, with the rest retrieved from reference TRBV7-8 and TRBJ2-7, is GAGVSQSPRYKVAKRGQDVALRCDPISGHVSLFWYQQALGQGPEFLTYFQNEAQLDKSGLPSDRFFAERPEGSVSTLKIQRTQQEDSAVYLCASSLSRDRGSPLRSLPYEQYFGPGTRLTVT.

This chain uses TRBV19 with TRBJ2-5; a weak D match, TRBD2 (5 bases). This CDR3 has 13 residues. V was clipped by 5 bases and J by 10 bases, with 17 bases between them. The germline CDR1 and CDR2 sequences are LNHDA and SQIVND (reference sequence). In DNA, the CDR3 is TGTGCCAGTAGTGCACCCGCGGTGGGGAGCCAGTACTTC. It codes for CASSAPAVGSQYF.

This clone occurred once. The chain employs TRBV27 and TRBJ2-3; 8 bases line up with TRBD2. CDR3 length equals 14 residues. V shed 5 bases and J 6 bases; nucleotides not matched to a gene: 7. Germline lookup yields CDR1 MNHEY and CDR2 SMNVEV (reference sequence). The CDR3 is CASSQPGLEDTQYF. The CDR3 nucleotides read TGTGCCAGCAGTCAGCCGGGACTAGAGGATACGCAGTATTTT.

This chain's CDR3 is CASSRWGVQTDTQYF. The CDR3 DNA is TGCGCCAGCAGCCGTTGGGGGGTTCAGACAGATACGCAGTATTTT. The chain couples TRBV4-1 to TRBJ2-3; D is possibly TRBD2 (6 bases). The CDR3 has 15 residues. V gave up 4 bases and J gave up 3 bases, with 14 bases separating them. Germline V gene lookup returns CDR1 MGHRA and CDR2 YSYEKL.

This sequence joins TRBV19 and TRBJ2-7; D possibly corresponds to TRBD2 (6 bases). Looked up from germline, CDR1 is LNHDA and CDR2 is SQIVND (reference sequence). V was cut by 0 bases and J by 6 bases, with 18 bases left in between. The CDR3 has 16 residues. In DNA form, the CDR3 reads TGTGCCAGTAGTATAGATCGGGACCCTCGGAGGGGCGAGCAGTACTTC. Encoded protein: CASSIDRDPRRGEQYF.